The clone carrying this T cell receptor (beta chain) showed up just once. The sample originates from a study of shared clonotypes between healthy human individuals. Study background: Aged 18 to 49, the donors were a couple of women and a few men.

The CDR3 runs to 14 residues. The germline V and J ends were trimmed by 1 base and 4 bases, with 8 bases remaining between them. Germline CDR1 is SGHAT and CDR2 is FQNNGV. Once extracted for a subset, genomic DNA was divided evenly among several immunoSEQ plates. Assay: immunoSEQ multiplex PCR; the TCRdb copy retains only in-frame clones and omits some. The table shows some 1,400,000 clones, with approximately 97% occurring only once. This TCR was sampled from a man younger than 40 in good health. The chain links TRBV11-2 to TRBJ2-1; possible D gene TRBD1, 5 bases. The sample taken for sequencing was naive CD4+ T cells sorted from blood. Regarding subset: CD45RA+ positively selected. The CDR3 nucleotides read TGTGCCAGCAGCTTAGGACAGCCTTACAATGAGCAGTTCTTC. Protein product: CASSLGQPYNEQFF.